This T cell receptor beta chain is from a study of OX40 agonist ivuxolimab in advanced cancers. Overall study context: In this cohort, patients received ivuxolimab, an agonistic anti-OX40 (CD134) antibody. Patient treatment consisted of intravenous ivuxolimab administration every 2 weeks at 0.01 to 10 mg/kg. Every patient in dose escalation had hepatocellular carcinoma, melanoma, renal cell or head and neck cancer. Notes on the study in general: At 0.1 to 3.0 mg/kg and by week 6, CD4+ and CD8+ T cells in the blood had expanded clonally.

Produced via immunoSEQ multiplex PCR; TCRdb's table is partial and in-frame only. This sample has more than 50,000 clones, with 82% found just once. On this clone: The antigen remains unidentified.

Here the sequenced sample was CD4+ or CD8+ T cells sorted from blood, taken in a trial of the OX40 agonist ivuxolimab. The clonotype comes from an adult with an advanced solid tumor such as melanoma, head and neck, liver or kidney cancer.

The CDR3 coding sequence is TGTGCCAGCGGGAGGGCAGACGGGAATGAGCAGTTCTTC. Translated: CASGRADGNEQFF. The chain links TRBV9 to TRBJ2-1; TRBD2 matches at 7 bases. The CDR3 contains 13 residues. With 7 bases clipped from V and 7 bases from J, the junction kept 8 bases outside the gene matches. CDR1 is SGDLS and CDR2 is YYNGEE in the germline V gene. Supplemented by reference TRBV9 and TRBJ2-1, the full variable domain reads DSGVTQTPKHLITATGQRVTLRCSPRSGDLSVYWYQQSLDQGLQFLIQYYNGEERAKGNILERFSAQQFPDLHSELNLSSLELGDSALYFCASGRADGNEQFFGPGTRLTVL.